This TCR beta chain was sequenced for a study of response to subunit inactivated influenza vaccine. Overall study findings and caveats: Authors suggested seasonal influenza vaccinations each recruit few new T cells.

TCRdb redid the calling of the RT-PCR reads with MiXCR, one entry per CDR3 protein. Of roughly 700,000 distinct CDR3 sequences listed, around 13% are singletons. This clonotype was found a few times. Its antigen is still unknown. Sequencing was performed on PBMCs from blood, taken 14 to 15 days before vaccination. This clonotype was obtained from a man over 45 who received an inactivated influenza vaccine.

CDR3 region: CASSQGHGSGNTIYF. CDR3 DNA: TGTGCCAGCAGCCAGGGTCACGGATCTGGAAACACCATATATTTT. The rearrangement uses TRBV3-1 and TRBJ1-3; D call uncertain. CDR1 is LGHDT, CDR2 YNNKEL, per germline (reference sequence). V dropped 3 bases and J dropped 1 base, with 10 bases sitting between them. This CDR3 comprises 15 residues. The full variable domain, with the rest looked up from reference TRBV3-1 and TRBJ1-3, is DTAVSQTPKYLVTQMGNDKSIKCEQNLGHDTMYWYKQDSKKFLKIMFSYNNKELIINETVPNRFSPKSPDKAHLNLHINSLELGDSAVYFCASSQGHGSGNTIYFGEGSWLTVV.